This TCR beta chain stems from a study of immune aging and cytomegalovirus after organ transplant (dated by TCRdb to about 2021). Regarding the research as a whole: Every transplant recipient was given three-drug immunosuppression consisting of prednisone, tacrolimus, and mycophenolate.

Libraries came from single-cell sequencing. Sequencer: Illumina NovaSeq 6000. For cell capture and library preparation, the team used the BD Rhapsody Targeted mRNA and AbSeq Reagent Kit in a microwell format. Libraries covered TCR, sample tags, AbSeq, and targeted mRNA from the Human T-Cell Expression Panel plus custom TOX and TOX2 primers. Libraries were sequenced on an Illumina NovaSeq. The paper's processing steps were these. The analysis covered about 10,000 cells in total, of which about 7,000 were CD8 T cells and 4494 were CD8 T cells with an identifiable TCR CDR3. Raw data were processed with the BD Rhapsody Targeted Analysis Pipeline with V(D)J processing on the Seven Bridges Genomics platform. Quality control, Sample Tag demultiplexing with Lex-BDSMK, clone identification with VDJ Explorer, and Seurat clustering were all done in SeqGeq 1.6.0. Clones making up <1% of CD8 T cells were classified as non-expanded, and clones making up >2.5% of the sample were classified as clonal expansions. TCRdb itself trimmed the public reads at Q25 with fastp, ran MiXCR and retained productive beta chains. Records with the same CDR3 protein are collapsed into one entry carrying the most frequent genes and DNA. The V and J calls follow TCRdb's processing rather than the paper's. The sample profile shows about 21,000 distinct CDR3 sequences; just over 35% of them were found once. Of the sample, about 25% is held by the ten largest clones.

Ends trimmed: V by 3 bases, J by 4 bases; bases unmatched to a gene: 4. For CDR1 and CDR2, the germline V gene (reference sequence) lists DFQATT and SNEGSKA. The CDR3, from cysteine to phenylalanine, totals 13 residues. The retained sequence is limited to the CDR3, 39 bases, with the frame set at the first base. The sample's time point, from its label and the paper: five sample-tagged time points from pre-transplant (day -1) to day 368 post-transplant, pooled. Thawed PBMC were stimulated with a CMV IE-1 overlapping peptide library for about twelve hours, with no transport inhibitors added. After being thawed and rested overnight, the cells were stimulated in R10 medium along with CD28/CD49d costimulation. The IE-1 peptide library was composed of 15-amino-acid peptides with overlaps of 11 amino acids. Each time point was barcoded with BD Single-Cell Multiplexing Kit Sample Tags, pooled, and stained with oligo-conjugated anti-CD45RA plus sorting antibodies. A BD FACSAria III was used to sort CMV-responsive CD8+CD137+ and CD4+CD154+ T cells at 4-way purity. Blood samples were drawn into EDTA vacutainers and processed by Ficoll gradient within 1-24 hours.

The research as a whole found: A larger share of large clones was made up of TEMRA cells, and in the seven largest clones (over 1,700 cells) aged and TEMRA cells were gained while TCM cells were lost. CD57 was not measured in the sequencing data, so a conservative gene-based aging definition was used instead. Following viremia, aged-phenotype cells rose post-transplant in clones of any size, with the rise occurring earlier in large clones (days 200-264) than in small clones.

This clonotype was observed at least ten times. Its antigen target is currently unknown. No base quality values were provided; no much bigger clone lies one nucleotide off. The chain employs TRBV20-1 and TRBJ2-7; a stretch of 9 junction bases matches TRBD2. The source material was CMV peptide-activated CD4+ and CD8+ T cells sorted from blood, sampled at five time points, pooled. The meaning of the sample's cell subset or site label: sorted CD8+CD137+ and CD4+CD154+ T cells after about 13 h CMV IE-1 peptide stimulation. The clonotype was recovered from a female donor who had a heart transplant and CMV viremia. The DNA sequence reads TGCAGTGCTAGCAGGACTAGCGAATACGAGCAGTACTTC. It encodes CSASRTSEYEQYF.